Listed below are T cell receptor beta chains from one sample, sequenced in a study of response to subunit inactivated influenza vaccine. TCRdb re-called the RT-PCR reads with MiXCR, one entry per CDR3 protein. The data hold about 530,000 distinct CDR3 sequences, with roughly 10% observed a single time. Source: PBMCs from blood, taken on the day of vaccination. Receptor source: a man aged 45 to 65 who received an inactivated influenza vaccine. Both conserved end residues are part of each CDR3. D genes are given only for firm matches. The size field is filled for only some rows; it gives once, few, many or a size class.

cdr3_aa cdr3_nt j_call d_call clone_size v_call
CSVEDWGTGGLDGYGYTF TGCAGCGTTGAAGATTGGGGGACAGGGGGCCTCGATGGCTATGGCTACACCTTC TRBJ1-2 TRBD1 few TRBV29-1
CASSFAYRGITGELFF TGTGCCAGCAGCTTTGCGTACAGGGGCATCACCGGGGAGCTGTTTTTT TRBJ2-2 TRBD1 . TRBV11-2
CASSPRQNNEQFF TGTGCCAGCAGTCCCCGGCAGAACAATGAGCAGTTCTTC TRBJ2-1 . . TRBV12-3/TRBV12-4
CASKWGTPYNEQFF TGTGCCAGCAAATGGGGGACCCCCTACAATGAGCAGTTCTTC TRBJ2-1 . few TRBV28
CASSLGAGMGNEQFF TGTGCCAGCAGCTTAGGGGCAGGGATGGGCAATGAGCAGTTCTTC TRBJ2-1 . . TRBV7-2
CASSFRDRARYGYTF TGTGCCAGCAGCTTTCGGGACAGGGCGAGATATGGCTACACCTTC TRBJ1-2 TRBD1 few TRBV7-2
CASSFGAGRGETQYF TGTGCCAGCAGCTTCGGAGCGGGCAGAGGGGAGACCCAGTACTTC TRBJ2-5 . . TRBV7-3
CASSLALGQETYSNQPQHF TGTGCCAGCAGCTTAGCGCTAGGGCAGGAGACCTATAGCAATCAGCCCCAGCATTTT TRBJ1-5 . few TRBV11-1
CAISEQPGANVLTF TGTGCCATCAGTGAGCAACCTGGGGCCAACGTCCTGACTTTC TRBJ2-6 . . TRBV10-3
CASSTTGGSGQYF TGTGCCAGCAGCACAACTGGAGGGTCAGGGCAGTACTTC TRBJ2-7 . . TRBV6-6
CASSDTSAVGETQYF TGTGCCAGCAGCGATACTAGCGCAGTCGGAGAGACCCAGTACTTC TRBJ2-5 TRBD2 few TRBV11-2
CAISETRVQPQHF TGTGCCATCAGTGAGACGAGGGTTCAGCCCCAGCATTTT TRBJ1-5 . many TRBV10-3
CASSWELGQKFTGELFF TGTGCCAGCAGTTGGGAACTGGGACAGAAATTCACCGGGGAGCTGTTTTTT TRBJ2-2 TRBD1 few TRBV6-2/TRBV6-3
CASSLVASGGAGTDTQYF TGTGCCAGCAGCTTAGTGGCTAGCGGGGGCGCCGGCACAGATACGCAGTATTTT TRBJ2-3 TRBD2 . TRBV13
CASSQDFGGSRDTQYF TGCGCCAGCAGCCAAGATTTCGGCGGGAGTAGGGATACGCAGTATTTT TRBJ2-3 TRBD2 . TRBV4-3
CASSPFEQSNEQFF TGTGCCAGCAGCCCTTTTGAGCAGTCCAATGAGCAGTTCTTC TRBJ2-1 . few TRBV11-3
CSVVAGQGVEQFF TGCAGCGTTGTCGCGGGACAGGGAGTTGAGCAGTTCTTC TRBJ2-1 TRBD1 . TRBV29-1
CASSDRHGGRPGTDTQYF TGTGCCAGCAGTGATAGGCATGGAGGGAGGCCTGGGACAGATACGCAGTATTTT TRBJ2-3 . . TRBV28
CSARLQGANTEAFF TGCAGTGCTAGGCTACAGGGTGCGAACACTGAAGCTTTCTTT TRBJ1-1 . few TRBV20-1
CASSQVGGRGSYEQYF TGCGCCAGCAGCCAAGTTGGCGGGCGCGGATCCTACGAGCAGTACTTC TRBJ2-7 . many TRBV4-3
CASSVASEAGTGELFF TGTGCCAGCAGCGTAGCCAGCGAGGCGGGCACCGGGGAGCTGTTTTTT TRBJ2-2 . . TRBV9
CASSPRQLDGYTF TGTGCCAGCAGCCCAAGACAGCTGGATGGCTACACCTTC TRBJ1-2 . few TRBV7-2
CASSLAGTRRDEQFF TGCGCCAGCAGCCTTGCCGGGACTAGGCGCGATGAGCAGTTCTTC TRBJ2-1 TRBD2 . TRBV5-1
CSARDRDGTRSYNEQFF TGCAGTGCTAGAGACCGGGACGGGACAAGATCCTACAATGAGCAGTTCTTC TRBJ2-1 . many TRBV20-1
CSVRGQGGETQYF TGCAGCGTTCGTGGGCAGGGAGGCGAGACCCAGTACTTC TRBJ2-5 . many TRBV29-1
CASSLVGWAGELFF TGTGCCAGCAGTTTAGTCGGTTGGGCCGGGGAGCTGTTTTTT TRBJ2-2 . . TRBV12-3/TRBV12-4
CATSSGAYEQYF TGTGCCACCAGCAGCGGGGCCTACGAGCAGTACTTC TRBJ2-7 . few TRBV15
CSATSGSAETQYF TGCAGCGCGACTAGCGGGAGCGCGGAGACCCAGTACTTC TRBJ2-5 TRBD2 . TRBV29-1
CASSQGGLAGVNEQYF TGTGCCAGCAGCCAAGGGGGACTAGCGGGAGTAAACGAGCAGTACTTC TRBJ2-7 TRBD2 few TRBV3-1
CASSLDVSKGNSPLHF TGTGCCAGCAGCTTGGATGTTAGTAAGGGGAATTCACCCCTCCACTTT TRBJ1-6 . few TRBV5-5
CASTSLAGATDTQYF TGTGCCAGCACATCTCTAGCGGGGGCCACAGATACGCAGTATTTT TRBJ2-3 TRBD2 . TRBV2
CASSQVGGGEAFF TGTGCCAGCAGCCAAGTTGGGGGAGGTGAAGCTTTCTTT TRBJ1-1 . many TRBV4-2
CASSQPGQGVHEQYF TGTGCCAGCAGCCAACCGGGACAGGGGGTCCACGAGCAGTACTTC TRBJ2-7 TRBD1 . TRBV4-2
CASSTGQLKETQYF TGTGCCAGCAGCACGGGTCAGCTGAAAGAGACCCAGTACTTC TRBJ2-5 . many TRBV28
CSARQARANTEAFF TGCAGTGCTAGACAAGCCCGGGCCAACACTGAAGCTTTCTTT TRBJ1-1 . few TRBV20-1
CSVTQLYNEQFF TGCAGCGTTACACAGCTCTACAATGAGCAGTTCTTC TRBJ2-1 . few TRBV29-1
CASSFPSGRTDTQYF TGTGCCAGCAGTTTCCCTTCAGGCCGCACAGATACGCAGTATTTT TRBJ2-3 . . TRBV28
CSASPFSWTGSSGELFF TGCAGTGCTAGTCCTTTTAGTTGGACAGGGAGTTCCGGGGAGCTGTTTTTT TRBJ2-2 TRBD1 many TRBV20-1
CASSQGRSDSYEQYF TGTGCCAGCAGCCAAGGACGGAGCGATTCCTACGAGCAGTACTTC TRBJ2-7 . many TRBV4-2
CASSHLASHTGELFF TGCGCCAGCAGTCATCTAGCCTCGCACACCGGGGAGCTGTTTTTT TRBJ2-2 . . TRBV23-1
CASSPRTGDTQYF TGTGCCAGCTCACCCCGTACAGGGGATACGCAGTATTTT TRBJ2-3 . . TRBV18
CSVPVLAGPFTDTQYF TGCAGCGTTCCCGTTTTAGCGGGACCCTTCACAGATACGCAGTATTTT TRBJ2-3 TRBD2 . TRBV29-1
CASRPTTGVNTGELFF TGCGCCAGCAGGCCCACGACAGGGGTGAACACCGGGGAGCTGTTTTTT TRBJ2-2 TRBD1 . TRBV5-1
CASRLPGAYNEQFF TGTGCCAGCCGTCTACCGGGGGCATACAATGAGCAGTTCTTC TRBJ2-1 . . TRBV6-2/TRBV6-3
CATSDNQADRSYNEQFF TGTGCCACCAGTGATAATCAGGCAGACCGCTCCTACAATGAGCAGTTCTTC TRBJ2-1 . . TRBV24-1
CSVTGTGGTDEQFF TGCAGCGTGACCGGGACAGGGGGCACCGATGAGCAGTTCTTC TRBJ2-1 TRBD1 few TRBV29-1
CASSPFGREQPQHF TGTGCCAGCAGCCCGTTCGGACGGGAGCAGCCCCAGCATTTT TRBJ1-5 . . TRBV3-1
CASSLTGQRTDTQYF TGCGCCAGCAGCTTGACGGGACAGCGCACAGATACGCAGTATTTT TRBJ2-3 TRBD1 . TRBV5-1
CASRNRGDSNQPQHF TGTGCCAGCAGAAACAGGGGGGATAGCAATCAGCCCCAGCATTTT TRBJ1-5 TRBD1 many TRBV12-3/TRBV12-4
CASSLAGTENSPLHF TGTGCCAGCAGCTTAGCCGGGACGGAAAATTCACCCCTCCACTTT TRBJ1-6 . few TRBV7-6
CSVEGLGLAGAYEQYF TGCAGCGTTGAAGGACTGGGACTAGCGGGAGCCTACGAGCAGTACTTC TRBJ2-7 TRBD2 many TRBV29-1
CASSRLANTEAFF TGTGCCAGCAGCCGTCTCGCGAACACTGAAGCTTTCTTT TRBJ1-1 . few TRBV5-8
CSARTSGKVGGGELFF TGCAGTGCGCGGACTAGCGGGAAGGTCGGGGGCGGGGAGCTGTTTTTT TRBJ2-2 TRBD2 . TRBV20-1
CSASGDTNYEQYF TGCAGTGCTAGTGGGGACACAAACTACGAGCAGTACTTC TRBJ2-7 . . TRBV20-1
CASSQDGGLGSQETQYF TGCGCCAGCAGCCAAGATGGGGGTCTAGGGAGCCAAGAGACCCAGTACTTC TRBJ2-5 . . TRBV4-3
CASSSGPKTPHTEAFF TGTGCCAGCAGCTCGGGCCCCAAGACTCCCCACACTGAAGCTTTCTTT TRBJ1-1 . . TRBV7-9
CSVVIPLYGYTF TGCAGCGTTGTTATCCCCCTCTATGGCTACACCTTC TRBJ1-2 . few TRBV29-1